This passage covers 27 T cell receptor beta chains from one sample sequenced in a study of T cells after yellow fever vaccination. TCRdb ran MiXCR on the 5' RACE reads and lists one entry per CDR3 protein. Here the sample spans 300,000 to 350,000 distinct CDR3 sequences, 8% to 9.5% being singletons. The source was PBMCs, collected about 41 days after the first yellow fever vaccination. Every receptor here comes from a man between 18 and 29 years old who received the YFV17D yellow fever vaccine.

This rearrangement joins TRBV12-3 or TRBV12-4 to TRBJ2-3; a weak D match, TRBD2 (6 bases). Trimming took 4 bases from V and 0 from J, leaving 14 bases between them. The CDR3 has 16 residues. CDR3 protein: CASSSVWRGSTDTQYF. CDR3 DNA: TGTGCCAGCAGTTCAGTTTGGCGGGGAAGCACAGATACGCAGTATTTT.

The V call is TRBV6-5, the J call TRBJ2-5, with D tentatively TRBD1 (6 bases). The germline V and J ends were trimmed by 0 bases and 4 bases, with 15 bases remaining between them. This CDR3 has 16 amino acids. Germline lookup yields CDR1 MNHEY and CDR2 SVGAGI. In DNA, the CDR3 is TGTGCCAGCAGTTACTCAACCGGGGACAATGGAGAGACCCAGTACTTC. It codes for CASSYSTGDNGETQYF.

In its sample, this clonotype was seen a few times. This chain connects TRBV5-1 to TRBJ2-5, with TRBD1 matching 7 bases. V gave up 6 bases and J gave up 0 bases; unmatched junction bases: 8. This CDR3 is built from 15 residues. Germline V CDR1 and CDR2: SGHRS, YFSETQ. The CDR3: CASTDGTAYQETQYF. CDR3 bases: TGCGCCAGCACCGACGGGACAGCGTACCAAGAGACCCAGTACTTC.

This clonotype showed up just a few times. This chain uses TRBV20-1 with TRBJ2-3; D is tentatively TRBD1 or TRBD2 (6 bases each). The germline gives CDR1 DFQATT, CDR2 SNEGSKA (reference sequence). V dropped 5 bases and J dropped 7 bases, with 25 bases sitting between them. CDR3 length: 16 residues. As DNA, the CDR3 is TGCAGTGCTCCGATGAGAGGCGGGACGGGGGCAAATACGCAGTATTTT. Its protein product is CSAPMRGGTGANTQYF.

This clonotype was recorded once. The genes are TRBV7-2 and TRBJ2-5; 10 nucleotides align to TRBD2. Looked up from germline, CDR1 is SGHTA and CDR2 is FQGNSA. Trimming at V came to 5 bases and at J to 5 bases, leaving 11 bases not matched to a gene. The CDR3 sequence is 16 residues long. DNA for the CDR3: TGTGCCAGCAGCAAACTAAGCGGGGGGGGTGGGGAGACCCAGTACTTC. This translates into CASSKLSGGGGETQYF.

The rearrangement links TRBV24-1 to TRBJ2-3, with D possibly TRBD2 on 5 matching bases. Germline V lookup: CDR1 KGHDR, CDR2 SFDVKD. CDR3 length equals 15 residues. V was clipped by 4 bases and J by 2 bases, with 12 bases between them. DNA of the CDR3: TGTGCCACCAGTGACCCGGAGGAATACACAGATACGCAGTATTTT. This codes for CATSDPEEYTDTQYF.

This clonotype was seen more than once but under ten times. The chain links TRBV7-2 to TRBJ2-1; D might be TRBD2 (6 bases). Germline V CDR1 and CDR2: SGHTA, FQGNSA. This CDR3 has 14 residues. V was pared by 4 bases and J by 5 bases, with 12 bases between. The CDR3 here is CASSSGTGDNEQFF. The CDR3 nucleotides are TGTGCCAGCAGCTCCGGGACGGGGGACAATGAGCAGTTCTTC.

This rearrangement joins TRBV11-2 to TRBJ1-2; no reliable D call. V was pared by 5 bases and J by 4 bases, with 14 bases between. This CDR3 comprises 14 residues. Looked up from germline, CDR1 is SGHAT and CDR2 is FQNNGV. The CDR3 protein is CASSPGQHSYGYTF. The CDR3 nucleotides are TGTGCCAGCAGCCCGGGTCAGCACTCCTATGGCTACACCTTC. Drawing the rest from reference TRBV11-2 and TRBJ1-2, the complete variable domain is EAGVAQSPRYKIIEKRQSVAFWCNPISGHATLYWYQQILGQGPKLLIQFQNNGVVDDSQLPKDRFSAERLKGVDSTLKIQPAKLEDSAVYLCASSPGQHSYGYTFGSGTRLTVV.

There are a few counts of this clonotype. The chain has TRBV2 and TRBJ2-7; the D gene is possibly TRBD1 (5 bases). The CDR3 is 16 amino acids. Germline values: CDR1 SNHLY, CDR2 FYNNEI. Trimming pared 3 bases from V and 4 bases from J, leaving 19 bases between. CDR3 loop: CASSEGLNNFVYEQYV. Written as DNA, the CDR3 is TGTGCCAGCAGTGAGGGGCTGAATAACTTCGTTTACGAGCAGTACGTC.

This sequence joins TRBV10-3 and TRBJ2-7, with D unresolved. CDR3 length: 12 amino acids. V lost 6 bases to trimming and J lost 7 bases, with 13 bases between them. Germline assignment: CDR1 ENHRY and CDR2 SYGVKD. This CDR3 reads CAISPTPEEQYF. CDR3 DNA: TGTGCCATCAGCCCGACTCCGGAGGAGCAGTACTTC.

The table lists this clonotype with a few counts. The chain recombines TRBV4-1 with TRBJ1-1; D is unclear. The germline gives CDR1 MGHRA, CDR2 YSYEKL. This CDR3 is built from 14 residues. The V gene lost 4 bases and the J gene lost 0 bases, with 9 bases spanning the gap. CDR3 sequence (DNA): TGCGCCAGCAGCCCTAGAGCTTTGAACACTGAAGCTTTCTTT. It translates to CASSPRALNTEAFF.

J is TRBJ1-2 and V is TRBV12-3 or TRBV12-4; the D gene is possibly TRBD1 (6 bases). The V and J ends lost 3 bases and 8 bases respectively, with 16 bases between them. This CDR3 contains 14 residues. Here the CDR3 reads CASSFTGKGEGYTF. CDR3 coding DNA: TGTGCCAGCAGTTTTACAGGGAAAGGGGAAGGCTACACCTTC.

This clonotype was detected a few times. V gene TRBV28 combines with J gene TRBJ1-2; D perhaps matches TRBD1 (6 bases). Germline CDR1 MDHEN, CDR2 SYDVKM. This CDR3 spans 15 amino acids. Trimming left V 3 bases short and J 8 bases short, with 19 bases between. The CDR3 protein is CASSLGQGPSGGYTF. DNA for the CDR3: TGTGCCAGCAGTTTGGGGCAGGGGCCCTCAGGCGGCTACACCTTC.

The gene calls are TRBV5-1 and TRBJ2-5; 7 bases map to TRBD2. The J segment lost 1 base and the V segment lost 0 bases, leaving 12 bases of the junction unmatched. The CDR3 covers 18 residues. The germline CDR1 and CDR2 sequences are SGHRS and YFSETQ. The CDR3 reads CASSLVPSGGSLQETQYF. DNA for the CDR3: TGCGCCAGCAGCTTGGTCCCTAGCGGAGGATCCCTCCAAGAGACCCAGTACTTC.

The CDR3 DNA is TGCAGTGCTAGACCGACGGCGGGCGCGAATTCACCCCTCCACTTT. Amino acids: CSARPTAGANSPLHF. The gene calls are TRBV20-1 and TRBJ1-6, with D uncertain. The CDR3 length is 15 residues. The germline gives CDR1 DFQATT, CDR2 SNEGSKA (reference sequence). V was trimmed by 2 bases and J by 7 bases, leaving 15 bases between them.

This clonotype came up many times. V is TRBV5-1 and J is TRBJ2-7; TRBD1 matches 11 bases. Looked up from germline, CDR1 is SGHRS and CDR2 is YFSETQ. This CDR3 is 14 amino acids long. The V gene end was trimmed by 4 bases and the J gene end by 6 bases; junction bases not matched to a gene: 6. As DNA, the CDR3 is TGCGCCAGCAGCGTCGGGACAGGGGGGCCCGAGCAGTACGTC. Its translation is CASSVGTGGPEQYV.

There are a few counts of this clonotype. The V and J genes are TRBV20-1 and TRBJ1-5; D unclear. V lost 3 bases, J lost 1 base, and 13 bases lay in between. The CDR3 length is 15 residues. Germline V gene data show CDR1 as DFQATT and CDR2 as SNEGSKA (reference sequence). CDR3 nucleotide sequence: TGCAGTGCTAGCCCGTCCGCCTACAGCAATCAGCCCCAGCATTTT. It specifies CSASPSAYSNQPQHF.

The chain carries TRBV5-6 and TRBJ1-2; D not resolved. The CDR3 covers 15 residues. Germline V lookup: CDR1 SGHDT, CDR2 YYEEEE. V shed 0 bases and J shed 1 base, with 10 bases lying between them. CDR3 sequence (DNA): TGTGCCAGCAGCTTGGTTACGGCTTATAACTATGGCTACACCTTC. It encodes CASSLVTAYNYGYTF.

This clonotype was counted many times. The V call is TRBV12-3 or TRBV12-4, the J call TRBJ1-1, with D possibly matching TRBD1 (6 bases). The CDR3 is made up of 14 amino acids. Trimming left V 6 bases short and J 1 base short, with 12 bases between. CDR3 loop: CASRPETGNTEAFF. DNA of the CDR3: TGTGCCAGCAGGCCGGAGACAGGGAACACTGAAGCTTTCTTT.

The genes are TRBV24-1 and TRBJ2-5; D is possibly TRBD2 (5 bases). Germline V gene data show CDR1 as KGHDR and CDR2 as SFDVKD. The CDR3 has 15 amino acids. The V gene lost 3 bases and the J gene lost 3 bases, with 13 bases spanning the gap. The DNA for the CDR3 is TGTGCCACCAGTGATGTGAGAAAGGGAGAAGAGACCCAGTACTTC. Translation gives CATSDVRKGEETQYF.

This clonotype was seen just once. For the CDR3, the DNA is TGCTGTGCTCCGAGATATGGACTAGCGGTCACAGATACGCAGTATTTT. Residues: CCAPRYGLAVTDTQYF. The chain uses TRBV29-1 and TRBJ2-3, with 10 bases matching TRBD2. The V gene's germline CDR1 is SQVTM and CDR2 ANQGSEA. This CDR3 has 16 amino acids.

The genes are TRBV5-1 and TRBJ2-3; D gene unclear. CDR1 and CDR2 (germline): SGHRS, YFSETQ. Trimming pared 0 bases from V and 4 bases from J, leaving 9 bases between. This CDR3 has 14 amino acids. The CDR3 nucleotides read TGCGCCAGCAGCTTGGGGTCTATCCCAGATACGCAGTATTTT. Translated, it gives CASSLGSIPDTQYF.

V gene TRBV6-2 or TRBV6-3 combines with J gene TRBJ2-1; D is unresolved. CDR3 length: 12 residues. Per germline, CDR1 MNHEY and CDR2 SVGEGT. Trimming took 7 bases from V and 5 from J, leaving 9 bases between them. The CDR3 region has the DNA TGTGCCAGCACGGACCCTAACAATGAGCAGTTCTTC. This gives the protein CASTDPNNEQFF.

This clonotype appeared a few times. This chain links TRBV10-3 with TRBJ2-7; D could derive from TRBD1 or TRBD2 (5 bases each). The germline V gene has CDR1 ENHRY and CDR2 SYGVKD. With 10 bases removed from V and 2 bases from J, the gap between germline ends came to 18 bases. The CDR3 runs 14 residues. The CDR3, as DNA: TGTGCCAGCATTCCGGGGCGGCAAACCTACGAGCAGTACTTC. Residues: CASIPGRQTYEQYF.

This clonotype turned up a few times. V is TRBV5-1 and J is TRBJ2-3; D might be TRBD2 (5 bases). From germline, CDR1 is SGHRS and CDR2 YFSETQ. This CDR3 contains 14 residues. With 3 bases removed from V and 0 bases from J, the gap between germline ends came to 8 bases. CDR3 DNA: TGCGCCAGCAGCTCCGGGGATAGCACAGATACGCAGTATTTT. Its translation: CASSSGDSTDTQYF.

The V and J genes are TRBV20-1 and TRBJ2-3; tentatively, D is TRBD1 or TRBD2 (5 bases each). Germline V gene sequence: CDR1 DFQATT, CDR2 SNEGSKA (reference sequence). This CDR3 contains 13 residues. CDR3 sequence: CSTRDLSRDTQYF. The CDR3 DNA reads as TGCAGCACACGGGACCTCTCAAGAGATACGCAGTATTTT.

A few counts support this clonotype. The chain combines TRBV10-3 with TRBJ1-5; TRBD1 matches 10 bases. Per the germline V gene, CDR1 is ENHRY and CDR2 is SYGVKD. J gave up 0 bases and V 2 bases, and 4 bases lay outside the gene matches. The CDR3 spans 17 residues. Here the CDR3 DNA reads TGTGCCATCAGTGAGGACAGGGGGCTGGGTAGCAATCAGCCCCAGCATTTT. Amino acid sequence: CAISEDRGLGSNQPQHF.